The 10 T cell receptor beta chains presented below share a single source sample, sequenced in a study of identical twins. TCRdb passed the 5' RACE reads through MiXCR, listing each CDR3 protein once. The data contain about 300,000 distinct CDR3 sequences, around an eighth of them singletons. These same data were also listed under a study on yellow fever vaccine responses in identical twins.

Sequenced material: CD8+ T cells sorted from blood. The source is a woman aged 18-35 years in good health.

This clonotype was seen only a few times. This chain links TRBV27 with TRBJ2-5; perhaps TRBD1 as D (6 bases). V lost 1 base, J lost 4 bases, and 13 bases lay in between. Germline V gene sequence: CDR1 MNHEY, CDR2 SMNVEV (reference sequence). This CDR3 has 15 amino acids. CDR3 coding DNA: TGTGCCAGCAGTTTATTTGGGGGCGTCGTAGAGACCCAGTACTTC. Residues: CASSLFGGVVETQYF.

This clonotype has a count of ten or more. The chain is built from TRBV25-1 and TRBJ2-7; the match to TRBD1 covers 7 bases. This CDR3 is built from 14 residues. The ends lost 1 base at V and 3 bases at J; junction bases unmatched: 3. Germline V gene lookup returns CDR1 MGHDK and CDR2 SYGVNS. The CDR3 loop reads CASSEFGTDYEQYF. The DNA of the CDR3 is TGTGCCAGCAGTGAATTCGGGACAGACTACGAGCAGTACTTC.

This clonotype was seen a few times. The chain links TRBV2 to TRBJ1-1; 9 nucleotides align to TRBD1. The CDR3 is 13 residues long. With V trimmed by 6 bases and J by 8 bases, 7 bases remained unmatched. Germline-derived CDR1 and CDR2 are SNHLY and FYNNEI. DNA for the CDR3: TGTGCCAGCAGCGAGCGGACAGGGGACGAAGCTTTCTTT. This gives the protein CASSERTGDEAFF. The complete variable domain, with remaining parts taken from reference TRBV2 and TRBJ1-1, reads EPEVTQTPSHQVTQMGQEVILRCVPISNHLYFYWYRQILGQKVEFLVSFYNNEISEKSEIFDDQFSVERPDGSNFTLKIRSTKLEDSAMYFCASSERTGDEAFFGQGTRLTVV.

This clonotype was seen repeatedly, ten times or more. The chain links TRBV12-3 or TRBV12-4 to TRBJ2-1, with no clear D. The germline V and J ends were trimmed by 2 bases and 1 base, with 12 bases remaining between them. The CDR3 is made up of 16 amino acids. CDR3 region: CASSLPGPFSYNEQFF. The CDR3 coding sequence is TGTGCCAGCAGTTTACCAGGTCCCTTTTCCTACAATGAGCAGTTCTTC.

This clonotype was picked up a small number of times. Written as DNA, the CDR3 is TGTGCCAGCAGTTTTTCGACTAGCGCGGAGACCCAGTACTTC. Amino acid sequence: CASSFSTSAETQYF. The J gene is TRBJ2-5, the V gene TRBV12-3 or TRBV12-4; 8 bases are a match to TRBD2. The trim removed 3 bases at V and 5 bases at J, leaving 5 bases unmatched. The length of the CDR3 is 14 residues.

This clonotype appeared a few times. The chain carries TRBV7-3 and TRBJ2-1, with a weak D call TRBD1 (6 bases). Trimming removed 5 bases from V and 0 bases from J, with 20 bases in between. The CDR3 runs 18 residues. The V gene's germline CDR1 is SGHTA and CDR2 FQGTGA. As DNA, the CDR3 is TGTGCCAGCAGCGAAGGGCCTAGGGACATAAGCTCCTACAATGAGCAGTTCTTC. It specifies CASSEGPRDISSYNEQFF.

V and J are TRBV4-2 and TRBJ2-1; 13 nucleotides align to TRBD2. The CDR3 sequence is 17 residues long. The V segment lost 0 bases and the J segment 2 bases; nucleotides outside the gene matches: 1. CDR1 is LGHNA and CDR2 is YNFKEQ in the germline V gene. The CDR3 DNA reads as TGTGCCAGCAGCCAAGAGGGGACTAGCGGGGCCTACAATGAGCAGTTCTTC. This codes for CASSQEGTSGAYNEQFF.

This clonotype was counted ten times or more. The rearrangement joins TRBV7-9 to TRBJ2-7, with D maybe TRBD1 (6 bases). The CDR3 spans 14 residues. Germline lookup yields CDR1 SEHNR and CDR2 FQNEAQ (reference sequence). With 1 base removed from V and 5 bases from J, the gap between germline ends came to 12 bases. The CDR3 sequence: CASSLVSGANEQYF. The CDR3 DNA is TGTGCCAGCAGCTTAGTTTCAGGGGCGAACGAGCAGTACTTC.

This clonotype was found a few times. This chain joins TRBV2 and TRBJ2-7; 7 nucleotides line up with TRBD2. J gave up 5 bases and V 6 bases, and 19 bases lay outside the gene matches. Germline V lookup: CDR1 SNHLY, CDR2 FYNNEI. CDR3 length: 17 residues. The CDR3 DNA reads as TGTGCCAGCAGCTCTCCCAAGGGCGGGAGTCACCACCACGAGCAGTACTTC. This codes for CASSSPKGGSHHHEQYF.

The sample holds a few counts of this clonotype. The V gene is TRBV7-9, the J gene TRBJ2-3; TRBD2 aligns across 7 bases. The ends lost 5 bases at V and 5 bases at J; junction bases unmatched: 7. The CDR3 is 14 amino acids. Germline CDR1 reads SEHNR; CDR2 reads FQNEAQ (reference sequence). In nucleotides, the CDR3 is TGTGCCAGCAGCCAAGGACTAGAAGTAGATACGCAGTATTTT. It codes for CASSQGLEVDTQYF.